This is a list of T cell receptor beta chains from one sample in a study of a mutant IDH1 vaccine in newly diagnosed glioma. Clones were read by immunoSEQ multiplex PCR, and TCRdb kept only the in-frame ones, dropping some. Of approximately 35,000 clones in the sample, 85% to 90% were seen once. No antigens are known for them. The source material was PBMCs, sampled from a glioma patient whose treatment included an IDH1 peptide vaccine. These receptors all stem from a man in his forties or fifties with glioma. Each CDR3 is given with its conserved first and last residue. The D gene is left open where the match is weak. Size tells how often a clone was seen (once, few, many) or the class of an expanded clone, and some rows leave it out.

J	V	length	D	size	DNA	CDR3
TRBJ1-1	TRBV5-4	15	.	.	TGTGCCAGCAGCCGGGAGGGACACGAGAACACTGAAGCTTTCTTT	CASSREGHENTEAFF
TRBJ1-2	TRBV16	14	.	.	TGTGCCAGCAGCCTCATTCACCCTAACTATGGCTACACCTTC	CASSLIHPNYGYTF
TRBJ1-4	TRBV2	13	.	.	TGTGCCAGCAGTTACGGGCCTAATGAAAAACTGTTTTTT	CASSYGPNEKLFF
TRBJ1-4	TRBV2	15	TRBD1	.	TGTGCCAGCAGTTCTTCCGGGACAGGGGTTGAAAAACTGTTTTTT	CASSSSGTGVEKLFF
TRBJ2-2	TRBV19	14	.	.	TGTGCCAGTAGCACACTAGTACCGACCGGGGAGCTGTTTTTT	CASSTLVPTGELFF
TRBJ1-2	TRBV25-1	10	.	.	TGTGCCAGCAGAGGGAGTGGCTACACCTTC	CASRGSGYTF
TRBJ1-5	TRBV6-1	15	.	.	TGTGCCAGCAGTGAAGGGCACAGGGTGGACCAGCCCCAGCATTTT	CASSEGHRVDQPQHF
TRBJ1-2	TRBV19	16	TRBD1	.	TGTGCCAGTAGTATACGACAGGGGCGAATTAACTATGGCTACACCTTC	CASSIRQGRINYGYTF
TRBJ2-7	TRBV5-1	14	TRBD2	.	TGCGCCAGCAGCTTGGAGGGAGGGCCTTACGAGCAGTACTTC	CASSLEGGPYEQYF
TRBJ2-2	TRBV15	12	.	.	TGTGCCACCAGCCCCCCCGCCGGGGAGCTGTTTTTT	CATSPPAGELFF
TRBJ2-2	TRBV2	14	.	.	TGTGCCAGGGGCAGTCTAGCGAACACCGGGGAGCTGTTTTTT	CARGSLANTGELFF
TRBJ1-1	TRBV7-2	13	.	few	TGTGCCAGCAGCCTATGGGGGAACACTGAAGCTTTCTTT	CASSLWGNTEAFF
TRBJ2-5	TRBV5-1	13	.	.	TGCGCCAGCGCCGTCCCTAGCGAAGAGACCCAGTACTTC	CASAVPSEETQYF
TRBJ1-1	TRBV14	16	.	few	TGTGCCAGCAGCCAAGATCATAAGGGTCTTAGGACTGAAGCTTTCTTT	CASSQDHKGLRTEAFF
TRBJ2-3	TRBV2	17	TRBD2	.	TGTGCCAGCAGTGAATCTATGGCGGGGGGCCATTCTGGTACGCAGTATTTT	CASSESMAGGHSGTQYF
TRBJ1-2	TRBV28	16	.	.	TGTGCCAGCAAAATAAACAGAAGGGGGATCAGCAGGGCCCACACCTTC	CASKINRRGISRAHTF
TRBJ1-2	TRBV28	16	TRBD1	.	TGTGCCAGCAGTTTAGGGACAGGGGGCGTGGGGAAGGGCTACACCTTC	CASSLGTGGVGKGYTF
TRBJ1-2	TRBV5-1	16	TRBD1	.	TGCGCCAGCAGCTTCGCTCCAAACAGGGGTGGCTATGGCTACACCTTC	CASSFAPNRGGYGYTF
TRBJ1-3	TRBV2	16	.	.	TGTGCCAGCAGTGAGGGGCCAGACAGGCGACGAAACACCATATATTTT	CASSEGPDRRRNTIYF
TRBJ1-3	TRBV28	14	.	.	TGTGCCAGCAGTGTCATGCGCTCTGGAAACACCATATATTTT	CASSVMRSGNTIYF
TRBJ2-5	TRBV7-2	15	TRBD1	.	TGTGCCAGCAGCTTAGTCCCCAGGGGGTTGGAGACCCAGTACTTC	CASSLVPRGLETQYF
TRBJ2-1	TRBV6-1	15	TRBD2	.	TGTGCCAGCAGTGAAGGGGGACTAGCACGGAATGAGCAGTTCTTC	CASSEGGLARNEQFF
TRBJ2-3	TRBV5-1	14	.	.	TGCGCCAGCAGCTGGGGGAGTCACACAGATACGCAGTATTTT	CASSWGSHTDTQYF